This T cell receptor beta chain appears in the sequencing data of a study of shared clonotypes between healthy human individuals. CD8 cells regarded as naive lacked CD45RO, were positively chosen for CCR7, and omitted terminally differentiated effector memory CD45RA+ cells. Concerning this clone itself: No antigen is known for it.

Authors' analysis steps: ImmunoSEQ only sent back junction sequences with no quality scores, so filtering was done differently. This table comes from immunoSEQ multiplex PCR, and its TCRdb copy is limited to in-frame clones, with some not included. From that table come the V and J calls and clone size; the DNA was used to work out D and trimming. This sample has about 2.2 million clones, with around 93% found just once. V was pared by 4 bases and J by 2 bases, with 10 bases between. In germline, CDR1 is SGDLS, CDR2 YYNGEE. The CDR3 has 14 residues. Overall study findings and caveats: Non-shared clonotypes had lower generation probabilities than clonotypes shared by all four sorted-subset donors.

This clonotype originated in a young man in good health. Some clones in this sample may be carry-over from other donors' samples. This chain links TRBV9 with TRBJ1-3; no definite D call. Source material: naive CD8+ T cells from PBMCs. Here the CDR3 reads CASSPEGAGNTIYF. The CDR3 DNA reads as TGTGCCAGCAGCCCAGAGGGTGCTGGAAACACCATATATTTT.